The clone carrying this T cell receptor (beta chain) was counted between two and nine times. The data belong to a study of T-cell reconstitution after alpha-beta-depleted transplantation in children. Unique molecular identifiers were incorporated into the prepared TCRbeta library. TCRdb reprocessed the PCR reads via MiXCR and lists one record per CDR3 protein. The sample includes 490,000 or so distinct CDR3 sequences, around 13% of them seen just once. The CDR3 sequence is 13 residues long. The germline V gene has CDR1 MNHNS and CDR2 SASEGT. With V trimmed by 10 bases and J by 4 bases, 9 bases remained unmatched.

The starting material was PBMCs from the stem cell graft donor, obtained from the stem cell graft. The TCR originated in a human donor who donated a stem cell graft to a child with combined immunodeficiency. This rearrangement joins TRBV6-1 to TRBJ1-1, with 7 bases matching TRBD1. CDR3 protein: CATSRGFGTEAFF. The CDR3 DNA follows: TGTGCCACGTCCAGGGGGTTTGGCACTGAAGCTTTCTTT.